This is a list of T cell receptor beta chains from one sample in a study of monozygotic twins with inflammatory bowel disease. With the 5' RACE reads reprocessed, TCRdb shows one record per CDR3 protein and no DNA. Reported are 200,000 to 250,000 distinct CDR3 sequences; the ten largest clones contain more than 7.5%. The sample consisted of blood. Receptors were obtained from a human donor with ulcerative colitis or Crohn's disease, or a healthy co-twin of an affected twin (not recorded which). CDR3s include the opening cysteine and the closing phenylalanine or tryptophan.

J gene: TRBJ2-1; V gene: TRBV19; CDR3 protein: CASRPTSGKIHEQFF
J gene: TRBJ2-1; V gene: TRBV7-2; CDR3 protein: CASSLIGLAGANEQFF
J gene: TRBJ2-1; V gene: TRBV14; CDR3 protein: CASSPSVWLSYNEQFF
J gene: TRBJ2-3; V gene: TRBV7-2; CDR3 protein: CASSLVLAGGSTDTQYF
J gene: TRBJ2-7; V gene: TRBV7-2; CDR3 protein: CASSLVGGRASLEQYF
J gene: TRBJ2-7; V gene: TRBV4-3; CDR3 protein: CASSQEIWGGEQYF
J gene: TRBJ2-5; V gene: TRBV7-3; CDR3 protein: CASSQGTGGVQETQYF
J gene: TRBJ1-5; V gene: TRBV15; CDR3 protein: CATSRDRGPQPQHF
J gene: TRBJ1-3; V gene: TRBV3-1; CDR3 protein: CASSPVWTGNTIYF
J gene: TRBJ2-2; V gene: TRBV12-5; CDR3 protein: CASGLVLGSGTGELFF
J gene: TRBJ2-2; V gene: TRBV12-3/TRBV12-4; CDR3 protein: CASEGTGELFF
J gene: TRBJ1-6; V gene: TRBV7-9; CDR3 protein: CASSLGGGGRALHF
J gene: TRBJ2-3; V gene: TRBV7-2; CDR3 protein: CASSLAAGQGLTDTQYF
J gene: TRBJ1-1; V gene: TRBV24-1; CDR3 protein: CATSGNSHEAFF
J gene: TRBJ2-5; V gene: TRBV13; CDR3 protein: CASSFNSGGARETQYF
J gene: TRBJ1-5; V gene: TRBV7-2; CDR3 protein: CASSLARSWSNQPQHF
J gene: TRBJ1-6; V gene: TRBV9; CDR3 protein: CASSVGTGSPLHF
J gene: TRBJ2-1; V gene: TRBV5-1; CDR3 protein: CASSLGLNRGGSSYNEQFF
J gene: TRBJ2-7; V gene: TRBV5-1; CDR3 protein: CASSLGVMDEQYF
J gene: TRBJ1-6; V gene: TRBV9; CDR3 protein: CASSVRGDTVNSPLHF
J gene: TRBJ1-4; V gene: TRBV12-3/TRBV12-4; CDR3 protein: CASSLDNEKLFF
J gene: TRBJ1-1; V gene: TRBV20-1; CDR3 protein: CSARTGGTEAFF
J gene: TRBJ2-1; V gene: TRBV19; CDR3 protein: CASKNPGPWEQFF
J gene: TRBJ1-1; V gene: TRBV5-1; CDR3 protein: CASSLSVGDGTEAFF
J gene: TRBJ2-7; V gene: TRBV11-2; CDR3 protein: CASSPSIGTYEQYF
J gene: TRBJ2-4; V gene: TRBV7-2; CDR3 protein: CASSLVGVNIQYF
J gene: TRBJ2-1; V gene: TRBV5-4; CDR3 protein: CASSLSGFYNEQFF
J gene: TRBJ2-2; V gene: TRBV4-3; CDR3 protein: CASSQDFTGTGELFF
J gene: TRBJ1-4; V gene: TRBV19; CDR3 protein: CASSPDSFSTNEKLFF
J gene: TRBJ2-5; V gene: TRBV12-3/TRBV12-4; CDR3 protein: CASSALGGRKTQYF
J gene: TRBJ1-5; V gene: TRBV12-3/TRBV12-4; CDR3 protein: CASSLALGSGQPQHF
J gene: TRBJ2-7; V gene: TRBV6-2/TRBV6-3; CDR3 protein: CASSYLGDLYEQYF
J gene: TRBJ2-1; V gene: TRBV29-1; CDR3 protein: CSVVPQSRPNSYNEQFF
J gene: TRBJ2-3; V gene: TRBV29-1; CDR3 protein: CSVDSGGAQYF
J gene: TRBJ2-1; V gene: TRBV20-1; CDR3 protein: CSARGGLAGPSYNEQFF
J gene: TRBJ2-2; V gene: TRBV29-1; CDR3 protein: CSVERKTYSANTGELFF
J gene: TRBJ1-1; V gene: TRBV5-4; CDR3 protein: CASSLASGSMNTEAFF
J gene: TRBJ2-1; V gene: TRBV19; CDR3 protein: CASSIGGGMYNEQFF
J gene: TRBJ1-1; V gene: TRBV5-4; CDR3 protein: CASSSKGVSTEAFF
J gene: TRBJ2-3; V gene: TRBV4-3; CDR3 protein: CASSLGLAGYTVSTDTQYF
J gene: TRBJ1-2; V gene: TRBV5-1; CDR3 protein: CASSLAGTLYGYTF
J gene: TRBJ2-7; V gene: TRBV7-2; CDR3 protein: CASSLVWREQYF
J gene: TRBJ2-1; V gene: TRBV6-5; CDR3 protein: CASSYTRDSEGEQFF
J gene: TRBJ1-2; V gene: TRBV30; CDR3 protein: CAWVSPNYGYTF